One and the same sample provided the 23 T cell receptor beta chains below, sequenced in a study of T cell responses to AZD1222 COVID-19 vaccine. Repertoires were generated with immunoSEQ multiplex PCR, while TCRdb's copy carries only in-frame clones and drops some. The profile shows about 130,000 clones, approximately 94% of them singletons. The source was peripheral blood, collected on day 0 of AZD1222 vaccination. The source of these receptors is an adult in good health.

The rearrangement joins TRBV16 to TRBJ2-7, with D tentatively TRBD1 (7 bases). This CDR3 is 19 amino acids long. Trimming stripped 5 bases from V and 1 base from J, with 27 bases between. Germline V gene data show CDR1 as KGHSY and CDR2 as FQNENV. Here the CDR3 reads CASSGFVFGGTGQSYEQYF. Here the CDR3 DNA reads TGTGCCAGCAGCGGTTTTGTTTTCGGGGGAACGGGACAGTCCTACGAGCAGTACTTC.

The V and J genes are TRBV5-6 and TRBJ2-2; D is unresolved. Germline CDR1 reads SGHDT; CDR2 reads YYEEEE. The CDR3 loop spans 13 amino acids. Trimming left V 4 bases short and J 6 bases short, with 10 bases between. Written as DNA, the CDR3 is TGTGCCAGCAGCACCTCTAGAGCCGGGGAGCTGTTTTTT. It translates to CASSTSRAGELFF.

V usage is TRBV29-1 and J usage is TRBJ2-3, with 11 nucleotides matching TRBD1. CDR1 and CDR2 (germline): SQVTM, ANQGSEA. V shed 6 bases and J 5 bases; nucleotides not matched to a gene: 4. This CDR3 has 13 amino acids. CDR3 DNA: TGCAGCGTGGGACAGGGGGTGCGAGATACGCAGTATTTT. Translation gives CSVGQGVRDTQYF.

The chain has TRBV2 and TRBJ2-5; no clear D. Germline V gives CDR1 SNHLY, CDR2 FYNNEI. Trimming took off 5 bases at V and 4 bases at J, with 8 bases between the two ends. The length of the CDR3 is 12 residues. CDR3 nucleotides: TGTGCCAGCAGTCCGGTCGTAGAGACCCAGTACTTC. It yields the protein CASSPVVETQYF.

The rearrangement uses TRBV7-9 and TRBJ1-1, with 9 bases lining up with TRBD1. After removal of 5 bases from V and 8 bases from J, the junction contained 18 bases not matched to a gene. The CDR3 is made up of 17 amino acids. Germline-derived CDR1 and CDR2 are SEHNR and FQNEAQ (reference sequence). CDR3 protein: CASSPSPGTGPRGEAFF. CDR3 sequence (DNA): TGTGCCAGCAGCCCCAGTCCCGGGACAGGGCCCAGGGGAGAAGCTTTCTTT.

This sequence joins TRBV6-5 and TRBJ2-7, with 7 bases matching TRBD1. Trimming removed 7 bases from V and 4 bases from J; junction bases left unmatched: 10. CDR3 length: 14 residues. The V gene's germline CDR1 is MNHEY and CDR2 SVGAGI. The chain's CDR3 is CASIPPGQRYEQYF. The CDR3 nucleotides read TGTGCCAGCATCCCACCGGGACAGCGATACGAGCAGTACTTC.

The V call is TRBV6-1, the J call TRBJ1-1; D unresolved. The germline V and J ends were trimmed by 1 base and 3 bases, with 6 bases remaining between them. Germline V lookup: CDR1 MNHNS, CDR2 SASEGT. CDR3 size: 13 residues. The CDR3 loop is CASSEEEYTEAFF. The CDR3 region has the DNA TGTGCCAGCAGTGAAGAAGAATACACTGAAGCTTTCTTT.

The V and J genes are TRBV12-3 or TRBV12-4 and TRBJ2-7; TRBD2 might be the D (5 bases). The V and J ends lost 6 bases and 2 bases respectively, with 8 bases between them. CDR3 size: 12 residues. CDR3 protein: CASSNSAYEQYF. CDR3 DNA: TGTGCCAGCAGCAATAGCGCCTACGAGCAGTACTTC.

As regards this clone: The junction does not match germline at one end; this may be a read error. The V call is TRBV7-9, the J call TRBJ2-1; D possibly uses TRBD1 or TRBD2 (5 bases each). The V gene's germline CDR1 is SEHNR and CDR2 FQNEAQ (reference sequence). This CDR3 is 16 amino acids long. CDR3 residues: CASALFVGPIYDEQFF. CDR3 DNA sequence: TGTGCCAGCGCCCTATTTGTGGGACCAATCTACGATGAGCAGTTCTTC. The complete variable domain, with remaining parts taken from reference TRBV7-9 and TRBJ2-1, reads DTGVSQNPRHKITKRGQNVTFRCDPISEHNRLYWYRQTLGQGPEFLTYFQNEAQLEKSRLLSDRFSAERPKGSFSTLEIQRTEQGDSAMYLCASALFVGPIYDEQFFGPGTRLTVL.

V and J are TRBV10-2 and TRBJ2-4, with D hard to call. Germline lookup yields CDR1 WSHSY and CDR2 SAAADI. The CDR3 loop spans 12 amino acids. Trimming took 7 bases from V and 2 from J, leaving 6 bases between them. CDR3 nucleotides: TGCGCCAGCACCGGGTCCAAAAACATTCAGTACTTC. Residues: CASTGSKNIQYF.

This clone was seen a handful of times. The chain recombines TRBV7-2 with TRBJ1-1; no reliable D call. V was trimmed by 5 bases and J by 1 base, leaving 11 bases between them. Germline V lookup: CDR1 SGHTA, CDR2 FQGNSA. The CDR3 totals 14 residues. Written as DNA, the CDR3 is TGTGCCAGCAGCGTAACTATCACGAACACTGAAGCTTTCTTT. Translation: CASSVTITNTEAFF.

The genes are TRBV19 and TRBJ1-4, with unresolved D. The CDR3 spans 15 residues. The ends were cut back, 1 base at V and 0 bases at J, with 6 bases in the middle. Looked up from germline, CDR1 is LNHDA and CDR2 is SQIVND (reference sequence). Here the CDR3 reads CASSIAGATNEKLFF. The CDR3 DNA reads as TGTGCCAGTAGTATAGCCGGGGCAACTAATGAAAAACTGTTTTTT.

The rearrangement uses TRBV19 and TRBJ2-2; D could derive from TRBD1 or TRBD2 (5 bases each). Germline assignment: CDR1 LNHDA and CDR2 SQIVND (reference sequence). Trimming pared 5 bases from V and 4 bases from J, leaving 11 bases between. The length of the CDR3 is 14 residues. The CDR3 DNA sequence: TGTGCCAGTAGTCCGGGACCCGGCACCGGGGAGCTGTTTTTT. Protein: CASSPGPGTGELFF.

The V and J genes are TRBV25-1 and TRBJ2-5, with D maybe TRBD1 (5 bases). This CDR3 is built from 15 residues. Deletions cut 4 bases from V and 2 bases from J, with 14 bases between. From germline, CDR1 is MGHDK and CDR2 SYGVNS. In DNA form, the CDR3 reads TGTGCCAGCAGTGCAGGCAGGGCATTACAAGAGACCCAGTACTTC. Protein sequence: CASSAGRALQETQYF.

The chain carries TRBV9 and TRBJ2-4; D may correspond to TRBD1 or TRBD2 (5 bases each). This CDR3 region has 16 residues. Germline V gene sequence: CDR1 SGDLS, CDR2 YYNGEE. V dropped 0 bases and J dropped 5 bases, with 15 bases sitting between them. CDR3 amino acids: CASSVGGTRAENIQYF. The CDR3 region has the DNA TGTGCCAGCAGCGTAGGGGGCACTAGGGCGGAAAACATTCAGTACTTC.

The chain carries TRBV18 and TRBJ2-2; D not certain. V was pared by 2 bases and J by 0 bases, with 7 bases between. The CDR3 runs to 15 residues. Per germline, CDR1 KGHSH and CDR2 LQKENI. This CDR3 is CASSPRTPNTGELFF. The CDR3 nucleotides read TGTGCCAGCTCACCAAGGACGCCGAACACCGGGGAGCTGTTTTTT.

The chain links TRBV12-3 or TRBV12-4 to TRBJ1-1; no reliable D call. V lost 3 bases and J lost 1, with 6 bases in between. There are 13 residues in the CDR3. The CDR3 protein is CASSFGGNTEAFF. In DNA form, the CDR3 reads TGTGCCAGCAGTTTTGGAGGGAACACTGAAGCTTTCTTT.

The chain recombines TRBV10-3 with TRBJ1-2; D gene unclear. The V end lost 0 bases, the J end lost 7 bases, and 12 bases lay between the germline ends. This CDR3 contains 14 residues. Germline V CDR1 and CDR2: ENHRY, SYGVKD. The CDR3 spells CAISESVANIGYTF. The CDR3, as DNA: TGTGCCATCAGTGAGTCCGTCGCGAACATTGGCTACACCTTC.

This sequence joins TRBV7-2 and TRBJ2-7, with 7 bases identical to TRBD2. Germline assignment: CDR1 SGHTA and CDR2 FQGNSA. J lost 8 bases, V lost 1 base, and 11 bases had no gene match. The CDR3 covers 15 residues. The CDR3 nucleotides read TGTGCCAGCAGCTTAGAAGGCGGCGGGAGAAGGAAGCAGTACTTC. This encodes CASSLEGGGRRKQYF.

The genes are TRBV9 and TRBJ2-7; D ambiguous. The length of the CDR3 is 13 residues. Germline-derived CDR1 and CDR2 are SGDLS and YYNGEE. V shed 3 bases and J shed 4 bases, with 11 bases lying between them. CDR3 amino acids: CASSEREKYEQYF. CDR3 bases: TGTGCCAGCAGCGAACGTGAAAAGTACGAGCAGTACTTC.

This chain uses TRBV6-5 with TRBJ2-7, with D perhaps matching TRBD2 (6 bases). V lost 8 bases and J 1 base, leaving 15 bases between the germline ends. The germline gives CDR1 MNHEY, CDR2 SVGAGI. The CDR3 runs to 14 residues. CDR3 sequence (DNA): TGTGCCAGCCTAGCGCTGGGGTCATCCTACGAGCAGTACTTC. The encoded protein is CASLALGSSYEQYF.

The CDR3 DNA reads as TGTGCCAGCAGTACCACTGGACTAGCGGTCTACAATGAGCAGTTCTTC. This sequence encodes CASSTTGLAVYNEQFF. The chain recombines TRBV6-2 or TRBV6-3 with TRBJ2-1, with 10 bases aligning to TRBD2. Germline CDR1 reads MNHEY; CDR2 reads SVGEGT. J lost 3 bases, V lost 5 bases, and 7 bases had no gene match. The CDR3 sequence is 16 residues long.

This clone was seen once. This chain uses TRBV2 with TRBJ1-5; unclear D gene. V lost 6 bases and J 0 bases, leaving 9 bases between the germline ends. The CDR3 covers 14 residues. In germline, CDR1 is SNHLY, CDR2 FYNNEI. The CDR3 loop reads CASSPVDSNQPQHF. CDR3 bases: TGTGCCAGCAGCCCGGTCGATAGCAATCAGCCCCAGCATTTT.